A selection of T cell receptor beta chains follows, all from one sample in a study of blood T cell repertoires in COVID-19. The table came from immunoSEQ multiplex PCR; TCRdb's copy has only in-frame clones and leaves some out. The sample carries 300,000 or so clones, under 90% recorded once. The source material was peripheral blood. These TCRs come from a woman aged 30 to 39 with COVID-19, enrolled during active disease. CDR3s include the opening cysteine and the closing phenylalanine or tryptophan. A D gene is named only where the DNA matches it firmly. Clone size appears in some rows only: once, few, many, or a class for an expanded clone.

D	size	V	J	DNA	CDR3
NA	NA	TRBV2	TRBJ1-2	TGTGCCAGCACTGAGACACCTAACTATGGCTACACCTTC	CASTETPNYGYTF
TRBD1	NA	TRBV7-9	TRBJ1-2	TGTGCCAGCAGCCCCACCGGGACAGAGTATGGCTACACCTTC	CASSPTGTEYGYTF
NA	NA	TRBV9	TRBJ2-5	TGTGCCAGCAGCCTAGGCAGGGGTTCGACCCAGTACTTC	CASSLGRGSTQYF
NA	NA	TRBV6-5	TRBJ1-2	TGTGCCAGCAGTTACAGGGGGAGTGGTGGCTACACCTTC	CASSYRGSGGYTF
NA	NA	TRBV5-1	TRBJ1-2	TGCGCCAGCCGCAAGGAAGGGGTTAACTATGGCTACACCTTC	CASRKEGVNYGYTF
NA	NA	TRBV6-5	TRBJ1-2	TGTGCCAGCAGGGACAGACCCTCTTATGGCTACACCTTC	CASRDRPSYGYTF
NA	NA	TRBV7-8	TRBJ1-3	TGTGCCAGCAGCTGGACGGGGGCTGGAAACACCATATATTTT	CASSWTGAGNTIYF
TRBD2	NA	TRBV5-1	TRBJ2-7	TGCGCCAGCAGAGAAGCGGGAGCCTACGAGCAGTACTTC	CASREAGAYEQYF
TRBD2	NA	TRBV19	TRBJ2-3	TGTGCCAGTAGTATTAGTGCTAGCGGGACCACGGATACGCAGTATTTT	CASSISASGTTDTQYF
TRBD2	NA	TRBV6-6	TRBJ2-1	TGTGCCAGCAGTCGGACTAGCCAGGGTAGCTCCTACAATGAGCAGTTCTTC	CASSRTSQGSSYNEQFF
TRBD1	few	TRBV30	TRBJ1-6	TGTGCCTGGAGTACCGGGACAGGGGGTTTAGATTCACCCCTCCACTTT	CAWSTGTGGLDSPLHF
TRBD1	few	TRBV25-1	TRBJ2-2	TGTGCCAGCAGTGAATGGCCGAGACAGGGGGCCGCCGGGGAGCTGTTTTTT	CASSEWPRQGAAGELFF
NA	few	TRBV5-4	TRBJ1-5	TGTGCCAGCAGACGCGCGGGGACCAGCAATCAGCCCCAGCATTTT	CASRRAGTSNQPQHF
TRBD1	NA	TRBV6-5	TRBJ2-7	TGTGCCAGCAGTTTAGACAGGGGGCGGGTTAACGAGCAGTACTTC	CASSLDRGRVNEQYF
TRBD1	NA	TRBV7-9	TRBJ1-4	TGTGCCAGCAGCTTCATCTACCTGACAGGGGATGAAAAACTGTTTTTT	CASSFIYLTGDEKLFF
NA	NA	TRBV7-9	TRBJ2-2	TGTGCCAGCAGCGCGGATAACACCGGGGAGCTGTTTTTT	CASSADNTGELFF
NA	NA	TRBV15	TRBJ1-1	TGTGCCACCAGCAGAGATAGGCAGGGGAGCGCAGAAGCTTTCTTT	CATSRDRQGSAEAFF
NA	once	TRBV5-1	TRBJ1-5	TGCGCCAGCAGACTCAGGACAGACCAGCCCCAGCATTTT	CASRLRTDQPQHF
NA	NA	TRBV9	TRBJ1-2	TGTGCCAGCAGCGCCGAACAGGGCGTCTATGGCTACACCTTC	CASSAEQGVYGYTF
TRBD2	NA	TRBV9	TRBJ2-2	TGTGCCAGCAGCGCACACGCAGGACTAGCTGGGACCGGGGAGCTGTTTTTT	CASSAHAGLAGTGELFF
TRBD1	NA	TRBV18	TRBJ1-2	TGTGCCAGCTCACCGACAGGGGGGTCGAATGGCTACACCTTC	CASSPTGGSNGYTF
TRBD2	NA	TRBV5-4	TRBJ2-7	TGTGCCAGCAGCCGACTAGCGGGGAGCTCCTACGAGCAGTACTTC	CASSRLAGSSYEQYF
NA	NA	TRBV19	TRBJ1-2	TGTGCCAGTAGTACTGACACGCGCTATGGCTACACCTTC	CASSTDTRYGYTF
NA	NA	TRBV7-6	TRBJ2-2	TGTGCCAGCAGCGGCGGGCAGGCCGGGGAGCTGTTTTTT	CASSGGQAGELFF
NA	NA	TRBV5-1	TRBJ2-7	TGCGCCAGCAGCTTGGGGGCGGAGCGGGTCTACGAGCAGTACTTC	CASSLGAERVYEQYF
TRBD1	NA	TRBV5-1	TRBJ2-5	TGCGCCAGCAGCCAGGACAGGGTTGTTGAGACCCAGTACTTC	CASSQDRVVETQYF
TRBD2	NA	TRBV18	TRBJ2-5	TGTGCCAGCTCACCACCGCTAGCGGGAGGGCAAGAGACCCAGTACTTC	CASSPPLAGGQETQYF
TRBD1	few	TRBV19	TRBJ1-2	TGTGCCAGTAGTCAAGGGGACAGCAACTATGGCTACACCTTC	CASSQGDSNYGYTF
NA	once	TRBV10-2	TRBJ2-3	TGCGCCAGCAGTGAGGTAGGAGACTTTGAGGATACGCAGTATTTT	CASSEVGDFEDTQYF
TRBD1	NA	TRBV28	TRBJ1-1	TGTGCCAGCAGTCCACAGGGGCGCGGGAACACTGAAGCTTTCTTT	CASSPQGRGNTEAFF
TRBD2	NA	TRBV7-9	TRBJ2-7	TGTGCCAGCAGCTTAGCTTTAACTAGCGGCGGCTACGAGCAGTACTTC	CASSLALTSGGYEQYF
NA	NA	TRBV19	TRBJ1-1	TGTGCCAGTACCGCCGGGACACTCATGAACACTGAAGCTTTCTTT	CASTAGTLMNTEAFF
NA	NA	TRBV25-1	TRBJ1-6	TGTGCCAGCAGGAACACCTTCCCTTCACCCCTCCACTTT	CASRNTFPSPLHF
NA	NA	TRBV27	TRBJ2-7	TGTGCCAGCAGTTTTGGAGCGGGCCATACCTACGAGCAGTACTTC	CASSFGAGHTYEQYF
TRBD1	NA	TRBV5-1	TRBJ1-4	TGCGCCAGCAGCGCCGGGACAGGGGGCGGTGGTGAAAAACTGTTTTTT	CASSAGTGGGGEKLFF
NA	NA	TRBV5-1	TRBJ1-2	TGCGCCAGCTCCCCCTCGGCTAACTATGGCTACACCTTC	CASSPSANYGYTF
TRBD2	NA	TRBV6-5	TRBJ2-1	TGTGCCAGCTGTAGCGGGCCAGCCTACAATGAGCAGTTCTTC	CASCSGPAYNEQFF
NA	NA	TRBV28	TRBJ2-3	TGTGCCAGCAGTCCCAAACCATCGGGACACAACAATACGCAGTATTTT	CASSPKPSGHNNTQYF
TRBD2	NA	TRBV5-4	TRBJ2-7	TGTGCCAGCAGCTCGGGACTAGCGGGAGGGGGGGTCTCCTACGAGCAGTACTTC	CASSSGLAGGGVSYEQYF
TRBD1	NA	TRBV5-1	TRBJ1-1	TGCGCCAGCAGCATCGGGACAGCGAGTATGGAAGCTTTCTTT	CASSIGTASMEAFF
NA	NA	TRBV19	TRBJ1-2	TGTGCCAGTAGTATAGGTCGGGTACCCTATGGCTACACCTTC	CASSIGRVPYGYTF
NA	few	TRBV4-1	TRBJ1-1	TGCGCCAGCAGCCAGCAGGGCTCCCCAGTACAGAACACTGAAGCTTTCTTT	CASSQQGSPVQNTEAFF
TRBD1	NA	TRBV7-2	TRBJ2-7	TGTGCCAGCAGCCCGGGGACAGCCGCCTACGAGCAGTACTTC	CASSPGTAAYEQYF
TRBD1	NA	TRBV6-1	TRBJ1-5	TGTGCCAGCAGTGAAGGAGGGGGACAGACGATATGGCCCCAGCATTTT	CASSEGGGQTIWPQHF
TRBD1	NA	TRBV6-5	TRBJ2-7	TGTGCCAGCAGCTTAGACAGGGTTTCCTACGAGCAGTACTTC	CASSLDRVSYEQYF
NA	few	TRBV7-6	TRBJ1-1	TGTGCCAGCAGCTCTAAAAAGATGAACACTGAAGCTTTCTTT	CASSSKKMNTEAFF
TRBD1	NA	TRBV3-1/TRBV3-2	TRBJ2-7	TGTGCCAGCAGCCAGAAGGGACAGGGGCCTTACTACGAGCAGTACTTC	CASSQKGQGPYYEQYF
NA	NA	TRBV2	TRBJ1-1	TGTGCCAGCAGTGAACGAGCGAACACTGAAGCTTTCTTT	CASSERANTEAFF
TRBD2	once	TRBV11-2	TRBJ2-3	TGTGCCAGCAGGCCTAGCGGGAGAGGCACAGATACGCAGTATTTT	CASRPSGRGTDTQYF
TRBD2	NA	TRBV11-2	TRBJ2-5	TGTGCCAGCAGCTTAGGAGGCTTACTAGCGGTGCCTCAAGAGACCCAGTACTTC	CASSLGGLLAVPQETQYF
TRBD2	NA	TRBV3-1/TRBV3-2	TRBJ2-7	TGTGCCAGCAGCCACGGACTAGCGGTCCTCTCCTACGAGCAGTACTTC	CASSHGLAVLSYEQYF
NA	NA	TRBV20-1	TRBJ2-1	TGCAGTGCTAGACTCTACAATGAGCAGTTCTTC	CSARLYNEQFF
TRBD1	NA	TRBV6-1	TRBJ1-2	TGTGCCAGCAGCCTTGACAGGGACGTAGGTGGCTACACCTTC	CASSLDRDVGGYTF
NA	NA	TRBV3-1/TRBV3-2	TRBJ1-1	TGTGCCAGCAGCCAAGTCGCCGGGGAAGGAACTGAAGCTTTCTTT	CASSQVAGEGTEAFF